Listed here is a single T cell receptor beta chain. These data belong to a study of shared clonotypes between healthy human individuals. Adults of Caucasian background living in Nashville, Tennessee made up all donors. Between the trimmed V and J ends, which lost 4 bases and 8 bases, there was a span of 21 bases. Germline CDR1 reads ENHRY; CDR2 reads SYGVKD. The CDR3 is 16 residues long. In the study's own analysis: Filtering was not the same, since immunoSEQ gave junction-only sequences without quality scores. Here immunoSEQ multiplex PCR was the method, and the copy in TCRdb shows in-frame clones only, minus some. V, J and clone size were drawn from that table, and D and trimming were deduced from the DNA. The sample records 1.6 million or so clones, roughly 96% being singletons.

The chain joins TRBV10-3 to TRBJ2-1; D is tentatively TRBD1 or TRBD2 (5 bases each). The receptor was isolated from a man aged 30 to 45 in good health. Input material: naive CD4+ T cells sorted from blood. Sample subset: CD45RA+ positively selected. The CDR3 is CAISGAERGSQDEQFF. CDR3 sequence (DNA): TGTGCCATCAGTGGAGCGGAGAGGGGTTCTCAGGATGAGCAGTTCTTC.